Detailed here is one T cell receptor (beta chain). The same CDR3 arises from other DNA sequences in this sample as well. These data come from a study of blood T cell repertoires in COVID-19. Whole-study context: Samples taken during acute and convalescent COVID-19 were collected in the United States, Italy and Spain. Nucleic acid was either cDNA or gDNA, and it came from T cells, B-cell-depleted T cells, or PBMCs.

Original handling: Amplification of reference gene primers was used by the study to estimate nucleated cell counts. Repertoires were generated with immunoSEQ multiplex PCR, while TCRdb's copy carries only in-frame clones and drops some. From that table come the V and J calls and clone size; the DNA was used to work out D and trimming. The table records approximately 300,000 clones, about 85% of them present only once. The CDR3 extends over 12 amino acids. Germline V gene sequence: CDR1 GTSNPN, CDR2 SVGIG (reference sequence). Trimming removed 0 bases from V and 8 bases from J, with 10 bases in between.

The chain employs TRBV30 and TRBJ1-2; D gene ambiguous. The clonotype comes from a human donor with COVID-19, enrolled during active disease. The donor label of this sample is uncertain. Sequenced input: peripheral blood. CDR3 loop: CAWSVGQLGYTF. CDR3 nucleotides: TGTGCCTGGAGTGTTGGGCAGTTGGGCTACACCTTC.